This TCR beta chain stems from a study of T-cell reconstitution after alpha-beta-depleted transplantation in children. Broader study findings: At day 60, the high TCRbeta diversity found in some patients originated from recipient T cells and thymic progenitors that had survived. Newly made T cells mostly supplied T-cell counts and diversity one year after transplant. Where alpha-beta T cells came from about two months after transplant was reportedly several hundred expanded graft clones.

A TCRbeta library incorporating unique molecular identifiers was prepared. Using its own MiXCR run on the PCR reads, TCRdb lists one record per CDR3 protein. The data hold hundreds of thousands of distinct CDR3 sequences, with around 7.1% observed a single time. This clonotype came up many times. Antigen: not known. Germline V CDR1 and CDR2: WSHSY, SAAADI. After removal of 7 bases from V and 0 bases from J, the junction contained 1 base not matched to a gene. There are 15 residues in the CDR3. Source: peripheral blood, taken 360 days after TCRalphabeta/CD19-depleted stem cell transplant. This sequence was found in a female patient between 2 and 10 years old who had a stem cell transplant for Fanconi anemia, so the T cells may come from the graft donor. The rearrangement uses TRBV10-2 and TRBJ2-3, with TRBD2 matching 13 bases. Written as DNA, the CDR3 is TGCGCCAGCACACTAGCGGGAGGGAGCACAGATACGCAGTATTTT. This encodes CASTLAGGSTDTQYF.